This TCR beta chain was recorded in a study of T cell responses to AZD1222 COVID-19 vaccine. Whole-study results and caveats: CD4 TCRs linked to vaccination spanned spike, dominating at 160-218 and 743-854. Baseline serostatus was positive in only six AZD1222 recipients. When two AZD1222 doses had been given, Spike-specific TCR breadth and depth rose.

Germline trimming cut 0 bases from V and 3 bases from J; bases unmatched to any gene: 5. The CDR3 is 17 amino acids. Per germline, CDR1 LGHNA and CDR2 YSLEER. Assay used: immunoSEQ multiplex PCR; TCRdb lists only in-frame clones, some missing. The data contain around 85,000 clones, 80% to 90% of them singletons. As for this clone: Its antigen is undetermined.

The receptor comes from an adult in good health. The genes are TRBV4-3 and TRBJ2-1, with 10 bases fitting TRBD2. Source: peripheral blood, taken on day 0 of AZD1222 vaccination. Here the CDR3 DNA reads TGCGCCAGCAGCCAAGAAGCGGGAGGGCCTCTCTACAATGAGCAGTTCTTC. Translating it yields CASSQEAGGPLYNEQFF.